Each of the 17 T cell receptor beta chains below was sequenced from the same sample in a study of vaccination and CD4 T cells after COVID-19. Sequencing of the DNA from cultured CD4+ T cells was carried out with the Oncomine TCR Beta short-read assay. TCRdb reprocessed the PCR reads with MiXCR, giving one entry per CDR3 protein. The profile shows more than 13,000 distinct CDR3 sequences, 50% to 65% of them singletons. No antigens are known for them. The treatment is: roughly 10-day PBMC culture with coronavirus spike peptide pools or control peptides (ViraFEST assay). The material sequenced was CD4+ T cells from blood, cultured in vitro. The receptor source for this set is a human donor who had recovered from COVID-19.

V and J are TRBV5-1 and TRBJ1-1; a possible D gene is TRBD1 (5 bases). The CDR3 consists of 15 residues. CDR1 is SGHRS and CDR2 is YFSETQ in the germline V gene. V lost 1 base and J lost 0, with 10 bases in between. Here the CDR3 DNA reads TGCGCCAGCAGCTTGAAGCAGGGAATGAACACTGAAGCTTTCTTT. Protein product: CASSLKQGMNTEAFF.

This clonotype was seen more than once but under ten times. This chain uses TRBV20-1 with TRBJ1-5; D is ambiguous. Trimming took off 0 bases at V and 4 bases at J, with 10 bases between the two ends. The CDR3 sequence is 14 residues long. Germline lookup yields CDR1 DFQATT and CDR2 SNEGSKA (reference sequence). The CDR3 sequence is CSARDPGTNQPQHF. The CDR3 DNA is TGCAGTGCTAGAGATCCCGGTACAAATCAGCCCCAGCATTTT.

V gene TRBV30 combines with J gene TRBJ2-7; D not certain. The CDR3 has 11 residues. Germline V gene lookup returns CDR1 GTSNPN and CDR2 SVGIG (reference sequence). Trimming pared 0 bases from V and 3 bases from J, leaving 3 bases between. CDR3: CAWSVSYEQYF. For the CDR3, the DNA is TGTGCCTGGAGTGTGAGCTACGAGCAGTACTTC.

J is TRBJ1-1 and V is TRBV6-1; D unclear. Germline V CDR1 and CDR2: MNHNS, SASEGT. Trimming removed 6 bases at V and 5 bases at J, with 10 bases between. The CDR3 runs to 12 residues. CDR3 sequence (DNA): TGTGCCAGCAGACTGTCGGCTACTGAAGCTTTCTTT. It specifies CASRLSATEAFF.

As for this clonotype: A much larger clone differs from this one at a single base, so this may be a read error. The chain combines TRBV6-1 with TRBJ1-1; no firm D call. V lost 7 bases and J 13 bases, leaving 25 bases between the germline ends. Germline V gene sequence: CDR1 MNHNS, CDR2 SASEGT. This CDR3 is 14 amino acids long. The CDR3 sequence is CASISLPRVGNVFF. In DNA form, the CDR3 reads TGTGCCAGCATATCTCTCCCGAGGGTGGGGAATGTTTTCTTT.

The chain carries TRBV30 and TRBJ1-1, with TRBD1 matching 11 bases. With 5 bases clipped from V and 3 bases from J, the junction kept 8 bases outside the gene matches. Germline-derived CDR1 and CDR2 are GTSNPN and SVGIG (reference sequence). The CDR3 spans 15 residues. The CDR3, as DNA: TGTGCCTGGGCCGGGACAGGGGGTCGCTACACTGAAGCTTTCTTT. Its translation is CAWAGTGGRYTEAFF.

This clonotype was recorded a few times. The chain carries TRBV28 and TRBJ2-3; 13 nucleotides match TRBD2. Per germline, CDR1 MDHEN and CDR2 SYDVKM. V was pared by 3 bases and J by 0 bases, with 6 bases of the junction left unmatched. CDR3 length: 18 amino acids. The CDR3 DNA follows: TGTGCCAGCAGTTTCCCCGGGACTAGCGGGATTAGCACAGATACGCAGTATTTT. It yields the protein CASSFPGTSGISTDTQYF.

This clonotype was recorded a few times. V and J are TRBV11-2 and TRBJ2-7; the D is unclear. The CDR3 is made up of 13 amino acids. The germline V and J ends were trimmed by 1 base and 3 bases, with 7 bases remaining between them. Germline CDR1 and CDR2: SGHAT and FQNNGV. CDR3 sequence: CASSLVPNYEQYF. DNA for the CDR3: TGTGCCAGCAGCTTAGTCCCTAACTACGAGCAGTACTTC.

The CDR3 coding sequence is TGTGCCAGCAGTTATTCAACAGTACACACTGAAGCTTTCTTT. It yields the protein CASSYSTVHTEAFF. The chain combines TRBV6-5 with TRBJ1-1; D call uncertain. V dropped 3 bases and J dropped 3 bases, with 11 bases sitting between them. Germline CDR1 MNHEY, CDR2 SVGAGI. This CDR3 comprises 14 residues.

This chain connects TRBV5-1 to TRBJ2-3; unclear D gene. Germline CDR1 and CDR2: SGHRS and YFSETQ. With 3 bases removed from V and 6 bases from J, the gap between germline ends came to 17 bases. The CDR3 covers 15 residues. The CDR3 sequence is CASSSSGWGLDTQYF. CDR3 DNA: TGCGCCAGCAGCTCGTCCGGGTGGGGTCTGGATACGCAGTATTTT.

The chain has TRBV6-2 or TRBV6-3 and TRBJ1-5, with TRBD1 matching 8 bases. V gave up 8 bases and J gave up 3 bases; unmatched junction bases: 12. The CDR3 contains 16 residues. The V gene's germline CDR1 is MNHEY and CDR2 SVGEGT. In nucleotides, the CDR3 is TGTGCCAGCGGACCAGGGGGCGCAATACCCAATCAGCCCCAGCATTTT. This translates into CASGPGGAIPNQPQHF.

By sample fraction, this clonotype is large (0.1 to 1%). The chain employs TRBV6-2 or TRBV6-3 and TRBJ1-1; D gene ambiguous. The CDR3 extends over 14 amino acids. Germline V gene lookup returns CDR1 MNHEY and CDR2 SVGEGT. V was clipped by 4 bases and J by 1 base, with 10 bases between them. The CDR3 coding sequence is TGTGCCAGCAGTTTGGCCTGGGGGAACACTGAAGCTTTCTTT. Translating it yields CASSLAWGNTEAFF.

V is TRBV21-1 and J is TRBJ2-2. TRBV21-1 is a documented pseudogene. This CDR3 has 14 amino acids. As DNA, the CDR3 is TGTGCCAGCAGCAAAGGACAGAACACCGGGGAGCTGTTTTTT. Amino acid sequence: CASSKGQNTGELFF.

This chain joins TRBV25-1 and TRBJ1-6; D unclear. Germline V CDR1 and CDR2: MGHDK, SYGVNS. This CDR3 spans 15 amino acids. V lost 4 bases to trimming and J lost 11 bases, with 18 bases between them. The CDR3 DNA reads TGTGCCAGCAGTGGAGAAGCAGGTGTGGGGACACCCCTCCACTTT. Its translation: CASSGEAGVGTPLHF.

V is TRBV27 and J is TRBJ2-1; 13 bases map to TRBD2. V lost 5 bases and J lost 3; bases outside the gene matches: 7. The germline CDR1 and CDR2 sequences are MNHEY and SMNVEV (reference sequence). This CDR3 comprises 17 residues. CDR3 residues: CASSVPGLAGLYNEQFF. The CDR3 bases are TGTGCCAGCAGTGTTCCGGGACTAGCGGGACTCTACAATGAGCAGTTCTTC.

This rearrangement joins TRBV7-2 to TRBJ2-5; D remains unclear. Germline V lookup: CDR1 SGHTA, CDR2 FQGNSA. V shed 0 bases and J shed 1 base, with 3 bases lying between them. CDR3 length: 13 amino acids. The CDR3 nucleotides read TGTGCCAGCAGCTTAGCGTCCCAAGAGACCCAGTACTTC. Translated: CASSLASQETQYF.

This clonotype was counted only a few times. The chain links TRBV5-5 to TRBJ1-5; D might be TRBD1 (5 bases). The CDR3 totals 14 residues. The germline gives CDR1 SGHKS, CDR2 YYEKEE (reference sequence). The V end lost 0 bases, the J end lost 4 bases, and 8 bases lay between the germline ends. CDR3 nucleotides: TGTGCCAGCAGCTTGGCAGGGAGTAATCAGCCCCAGCATTTT. Its translation is CASSLAGSNQPQHF.